This T cell receptor beta chain was found in a study of blood T cell repertoires in COVID-19. Measured with immunoSEQ multiplex PCR; TCRdb has only the in-frame clones, and not every one. Of 200,000 to 250,000 clones in the sample, 75% to 90% are singletons; the top ten hold 2% to 2.5%. CDR3 length: 14 amino acids. The germline V gene encodes CDR1 SGDLS and CDR2 YYNGEE. The V end lost 6 bases, the J end lost 3 bases, and 12 bases lay between the germline ends. The rearrangement joins TRBV9 to TRBJ1-4; D is possibly TRBD1 (6 bases). This clonotype was obtained from a young man who had recovered from COVID-19. The sample consisted of peripheral blood. CDR3 in amino acids: CASNLAGANEKLFF. CDR3 in DNA: TGTGCCAGCAATCTCGCAGGGGCTAATGAAAAACTGTTTTTT.